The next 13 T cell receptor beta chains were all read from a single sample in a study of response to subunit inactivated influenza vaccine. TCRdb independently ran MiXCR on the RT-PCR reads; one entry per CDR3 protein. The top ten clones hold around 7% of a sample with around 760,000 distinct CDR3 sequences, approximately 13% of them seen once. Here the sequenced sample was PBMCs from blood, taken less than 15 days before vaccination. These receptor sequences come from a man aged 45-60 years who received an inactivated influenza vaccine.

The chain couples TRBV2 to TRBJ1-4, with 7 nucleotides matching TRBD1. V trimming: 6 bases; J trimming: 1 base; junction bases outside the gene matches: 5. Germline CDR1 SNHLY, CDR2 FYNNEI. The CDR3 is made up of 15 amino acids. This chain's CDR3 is CASRRQGGTNEKLFF. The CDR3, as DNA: TGTGCCAGCAGACGACAGGGAGGAACTAATGAAAAACTGTTTTTT.

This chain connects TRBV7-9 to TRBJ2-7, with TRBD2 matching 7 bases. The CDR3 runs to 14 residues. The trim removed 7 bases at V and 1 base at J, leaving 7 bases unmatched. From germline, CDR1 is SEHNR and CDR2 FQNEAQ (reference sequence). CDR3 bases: TGTGCCAGCATCTGGGGGGGGGAGTCCTACGAGCAGTACTTC. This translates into CASIWGGESYEQYF.

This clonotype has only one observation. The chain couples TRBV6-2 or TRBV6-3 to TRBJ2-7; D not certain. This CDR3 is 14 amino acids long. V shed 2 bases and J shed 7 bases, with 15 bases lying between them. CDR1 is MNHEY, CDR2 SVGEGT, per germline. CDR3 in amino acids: CASSYINLPREQYF. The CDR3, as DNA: TGTGCCAGCAGTTACATCAACTTGCCTCGGGAGCAGTACTTC.

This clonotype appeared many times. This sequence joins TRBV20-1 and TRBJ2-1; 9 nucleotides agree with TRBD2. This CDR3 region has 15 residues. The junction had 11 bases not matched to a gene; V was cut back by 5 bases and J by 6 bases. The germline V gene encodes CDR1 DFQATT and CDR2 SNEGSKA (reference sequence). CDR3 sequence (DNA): TGCAGTGCTGACCGAGAGGGACTAGCTGGCAATGAGCAGTTCTTC. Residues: CSADREGLAGNEQFF.

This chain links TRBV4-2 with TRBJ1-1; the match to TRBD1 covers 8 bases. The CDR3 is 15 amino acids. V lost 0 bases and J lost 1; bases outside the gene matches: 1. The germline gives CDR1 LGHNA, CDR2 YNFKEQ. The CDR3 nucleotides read TGTGCCAGCAGCCAAGATCAGGGGGCGAACACTGAAGCTTTCTTT. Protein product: CASSQDQGANTEAFF.

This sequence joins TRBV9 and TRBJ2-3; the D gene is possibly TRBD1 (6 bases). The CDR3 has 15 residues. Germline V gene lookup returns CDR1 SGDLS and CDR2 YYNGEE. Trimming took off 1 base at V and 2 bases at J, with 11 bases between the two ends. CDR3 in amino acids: CASSVKGGPTDTQYF. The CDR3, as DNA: TGTGCCAGCAGCGTAAAAGGGGGTCCCACAGATACGCAGTATTTT.

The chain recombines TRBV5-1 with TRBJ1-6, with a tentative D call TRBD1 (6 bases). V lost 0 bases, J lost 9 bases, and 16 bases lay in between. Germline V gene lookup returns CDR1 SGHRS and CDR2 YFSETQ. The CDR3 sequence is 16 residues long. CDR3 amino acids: CASSLASRGLSSPLHF. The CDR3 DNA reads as TGCGCCAGCAGCTTGGCTAGCAGGGGCCTTAGTTCACCCCTCCACTTT.

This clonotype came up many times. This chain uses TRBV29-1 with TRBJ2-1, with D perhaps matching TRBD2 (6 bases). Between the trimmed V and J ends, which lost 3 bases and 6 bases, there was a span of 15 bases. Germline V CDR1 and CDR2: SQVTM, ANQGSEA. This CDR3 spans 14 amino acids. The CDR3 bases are TGCAGCGTTGAGTCTAGCGTTTCGTTCAATGAGCAGTTCTTC. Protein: CSVESSVSFNEQFF.

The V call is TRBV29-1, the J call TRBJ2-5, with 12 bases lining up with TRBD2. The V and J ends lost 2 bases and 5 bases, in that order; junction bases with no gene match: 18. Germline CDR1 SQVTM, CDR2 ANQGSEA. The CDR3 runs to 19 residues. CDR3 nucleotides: TGCAGCGTTGAATTTCGGTCTAGCGGGAGGGCCGTGGTGCGGGAGACCCAGTACTTC. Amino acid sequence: CSVEFRSSGRAVVRETQYF.

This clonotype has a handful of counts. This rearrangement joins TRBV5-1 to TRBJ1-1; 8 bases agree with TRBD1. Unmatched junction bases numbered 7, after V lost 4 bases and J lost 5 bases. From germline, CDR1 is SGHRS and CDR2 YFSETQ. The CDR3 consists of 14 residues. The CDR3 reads CASSLTGGATEAFF. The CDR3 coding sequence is TGCGCCAGCAGCCTCACAGGGGGAGCGACTGAAGCTTTCTTT.

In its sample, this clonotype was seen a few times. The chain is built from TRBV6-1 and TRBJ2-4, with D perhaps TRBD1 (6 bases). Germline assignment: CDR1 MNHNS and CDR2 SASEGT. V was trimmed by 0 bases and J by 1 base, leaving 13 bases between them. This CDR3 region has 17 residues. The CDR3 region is CASSEAGFTGAKNIQYF. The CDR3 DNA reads TGTGCCAGCAGTGAAGCGGGGTTCACAGGGGCCAAAAACATTCAGTACTTC.

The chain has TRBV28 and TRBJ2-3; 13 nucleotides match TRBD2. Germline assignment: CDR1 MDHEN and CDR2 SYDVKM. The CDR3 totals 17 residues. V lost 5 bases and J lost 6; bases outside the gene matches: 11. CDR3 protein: CASSELFGTSGADTQYF. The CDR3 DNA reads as TGTGCCAGCAGTGAGTTATTCGGGACTAGCGGGGCCGATACGCAGTATTTT.

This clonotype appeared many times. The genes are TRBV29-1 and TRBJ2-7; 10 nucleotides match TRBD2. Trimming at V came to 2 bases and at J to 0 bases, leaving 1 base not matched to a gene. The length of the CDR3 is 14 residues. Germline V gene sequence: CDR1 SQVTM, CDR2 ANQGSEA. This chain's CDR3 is CSVELAGVSYEQYF. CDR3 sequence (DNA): TGCAGCGTTGAACTAGCGGGAGTCTCCTACGAGCAGTACTTC.